This TCR beta chain was profiled in a study of esophageal squamous cell carcinoma under preoperative chemotherapy. This CDR3 region has 15 residues. The germline V gene has CDR1 MNHNS and CDR2 SASEGT. Trimming removed 6 bases at V and 8 bases at J, with 20 bases between. TCRdb re-derived calls from the PCR reads in MiXCR, one entry per CDR3 protein. The sample lists almost 9,500 distinct CDR3 sequences, about 52% seen once, with 12% to 15% in the top ten. The time point denotes: after preoperative PTX-NDP chemotherapy. Paclitaxel-nedaplatin chemotherapy was given to patients ahead of their surgery. The study's findings and limits: Clonal contraction, more than amplification, hit abundant clones after paclitaxel-nedaplatin. Chemotherapy was followed by significantly higher TCR diversity in peripheral T cells only, not tumor-infiltrating lymphocytes.

In the case of this clonotype: Its antigen is unidentified.

The TCR originated in a human donor with esophageal squamous cell carcinoma. The donor label of this sample is uncertain. Sampling took place from a patient given preoperative chemotherapy. V gene TRBV6-1 combines with J gene TRBJ2-1; D remains unclear. CDR3 nucleotides: TGTGCCAGCAGGAGACTCCCGGGCACCGGTTATGAGCAGTTCTTC. Translated: CASRRLPGTGYEQFF.